These 15 T cell receptor beta chains came from one sample sequenced in a study of CD8+ T cells in alopecia areata. In each case, RNA was isolated and then reverse transcribed into cDNA as the sequencing template. Measured with immunoSEQ multiplex PCR; TCRdb has only the in-frame clones, and not every one. The sample lists 110,000 or so clones, roughly 69% seen once, with 2.5% to 3% in the top ten. Specimen: CD4+ T cells sorted from blood. These receptors all stem from a human donor in good health.

V usage is TRBV29-1 and J usage is TRBJ2-3, with D perhaps given as TRBD1 or TRBD2 (5 bases each). Germline V CDR1 and CDR2: SQVTM, ANQGSEA. Deletions cut 7 bases from V and 6 bases from J, with 26 bases between. The CDR3 spans 16 residues. CDR3 in amino acids: CSGRLIWGRDGDTQYF. CDR3 bases: TGCAGCGGACGCCTGATTTGGGGCCGGGACGGGGATACGCAGTATTTT.

V usage is TRBV2 and J usage is TRBJ2-3; maybe TRBD2 (6 bases). Germline-derived CDR1 and CDR2 are SNHLY and FYNNEI. Trimming pared 4 bases from V and 4 bases from J, leaving 12 bases between. The CDR3 runs to 14 residues. The CDR3 loop is CASSGLVTADTQYF. CDR3 in DNA: TGTGCCAGCAGTGGACTAGTAACCGCAGATACGCAGTATTTT.

The gene calls are TRBV29-1 and TRBJ2-3; TRBD1 matches 10 bases. CDR1 is SQVTM and CDR2 is ANQGSEA in the germline V gene. The CDR3 totals 14 residues. V shed 6 bases, J shed 2 bases, and the junction held 5 bases outside the gene matches. CDR3 nucleotide sequence: TGCAGCGTAGAGACAGGGGGCCTCACAGATACGCAGTATTTT. Protein sequence: CSVETGGLTDTQYF.

This chain links TRBV30 with TRBJ1-5; TRBD1 might be the D (6 bases). The germline V gene encodes CDR1 GTSNPN and CDR2 SVGIG (reference sequence). Trimming removed 0 bases at V and 4 bases at J, with 13 bases between. This CDR3 contains 15 residues. CDR3 nucleotides: TGTGCCTGGAGTGTACGAGGAGGGACAAATCAGCCCCAGCATTTT. It translates to CAWSVRGGTNQPQHF. The full variable domain, its missing parts supplied by reference TRBV30 and TRBJ1-5, is SQTIHQWPATLVQPVGSPLSLECTVEGTSNPNLYWYRQAAGRGLQLLFYSVGIGQISSEVPQNLSASRPQDRQFILSSKKLLLSDSGFYLCAWSVRGGTNQPQHFGDGTRLSIL.

The chain couples TRBV14 to TRBJ2-6; weak D call: TRBD1 (6 bases). The ends were cut back, 0 bases at V and 0 bases at J, with 6 bases in the middle. This CDR3 region has 16 residues. Looked up from germline, CDR1 is SGHDN and CDR2 is FVKESK. This CDR3 is CASSQEGGSGANVLTF. In DNA, the CDR3 is TGTGCCAGCAGCCAAGAAGGGGGCTCTGGGGCCAACGTCCTGACTTTC.

The V gene is TRBV7-9, the J gene TRBJ1-1, with D unclear. The germline V gene encodes CDR1 SEHNR and CDR2 FQNEAQ (reference sequence). The CDR3 extends over 12 amino acids. The V end lost 3 bases, the J end lost 6 bases, and 8 bases lay between the germline ends. The DNA for the CDR3 is TGTGCCAGCAGCTTGAGGATCTCTGAAGCTTTCTTT. Translation gives CASSLRISEAFF. The full variable domain, with the rest looked up from reference TRBV7-9 and TRBJ1-1, is DTGVSQNPRHKITKRGQNVTFRCDPISEHNRLYWYRQTLGQGPEFLTYFQNEAQLEKSRLLSDRFSAERPKGSFSTLEIQRTEQGDSAMYLCASSLRISEAFFGQGTRLTVV.

This rearrangement joins TRBV4-1 to TRBJ2-2; D gene ambiguous. Trimming shortened V by 4 bases and J by 7 bases, and 16 bases separated the two germline ends. Germline CDR1 is MGHRA and CDR2 is YSYEKL. The CDR3 length is 15 residues. The CDR3 bases are TGCGCCAGCAGCCCCAGAGCCGATCCTGGCGGGGAGCTGTTTTTT. It specifies CASSPRADPGGELFF.

This chain joins TRBV5-1 and TRBJ1-2; D gene ambiguous. The germline gives CDR1 SGHRS, CDR2 YFSETQ. The CDR3 covers 13 residues. V shed 4 bases and J shed 5 bases, with 12 bases lying between them. The CDR3 DNA is TGCGCCAGCAGCCCGGACGGAGATTATGGCTACACCTTC. Its protein is CASSPDGDYGYTF. The complete variable domain, with remaining parts taken from reference TRBV5-1 and TRBJ1-2, reads KAGVTQTPRYLIKTRGQQVTLSCSPISGHRSVSWYQQTPGQGLQFLFEYFSETQRNKGNFPGRFSGRQFSNSRSEMNVSTLELGDSALYLCASSPDGDYGYTFGSGTRLTVV.

The chain combines TRBV30 with TRBJ2-7, with 9 positions matching TRBD2. The V segment lost 1 base and the J segment 3 bases; nucleotides outside the gene matches: 1. The germline V gene has CDR1 GTSNPN and CDR2 SVGIG (reference sequence). This CDR3 is built from 13 residues. CDR3 protein: CAWSEAGGYEQYF. In DNA form, the CDR3 reads TGTGCCTGGAGTGAAGCGGGGGGCTACGAGCAGTACTTC.

The gene calls are TRBV5-6 and TRBJ2-7; D unclear. V lost 1 base, J lost 4 bases, and 9 bases lay in between. There are 13 residues in the CDR3. Germline assignment: CDR1 SGHDT and CDR2 YYEEEE. CDR3 sequence: CASSLSPGYEQYF. CDR3 coding DNA: TGTGCCAGCAGCTTGTCCCCGGGTTACGAGCAGTACTTC.

CDR3: CASRDRGQGEQYF. The DNA for the CDR3 is TGTGCCAGCCGGGACAGGGGGCAGGGCGAGCAGTACTTC. The chain has TRBV6-5 and TRBJ2-7; 12 bases agree with TRBD1. This CDR3 has 13 amino acids. Germline V gives CDR1 MNHEY, CDR2 SVGAGI. With 8 bases clipped from V and 6 bases from J, the junction kept 5 bases outside the gene matches.

The rearrangement links TRBV4-2 to TRBJ2-5; unclear D gene. The CDR3 runs to 12 residues. V was trimmed by 4 bases and J by 2 bases, leaving 5 bases between them. Germline CDR1 LGHNA, CDR2 YNFKEQ. In DNA form, the CDR3 reads TGTGCCAGCAGCCTGTTTCAAGAGACCCAGTACTTC. Residues: CASSLFQETQYF.

The chain is built from TRBV29-1 and TRBJ2-5; D uncertain. With 4 bases removed from V and 4 bases from J, the gap between germline ends came to 7 bases. Germline V CDR1 and CDR2: SQVTM, ANQGSEA. CDR3 length: 11 amino acids. As DNA, the CDR3 is TGCAGCGTTGCCGACCTAGAGACCCAGTACTTC. The encoded protein is CSVADLETQYF.

The rearrangement uses TRBV30 and TRBJ1-2; no definite D call. With 2 bases removed from V and 7 bases from J, the gap between germline ends came to 8 bases. Germline V gives CDR1 GTSNPN, CDR2 SVGIG (reference sequence). The CDR3 totals 11 residues. This CDR3 reads CAWSLGGGYTF. CDR3 nucleotide sequence: TGTGCCTGGAGTTTAGGTGGTGGCTACACCTTC. The full variable domain, in which reference TRBV30 and TRBJ1-2 provide the parts outside the CDR3, is SQTIHQWPATLVQPVGSPLSLECTVEGTSNPNLYWYRQAAGRGLQLLFYSVGIGQISSEVPQNLSASRPQDRQFILSSKKLLLSDSGFYLCAWSLGGGYTFGSGTRLTVV.

This clone was recorded many times. V gene TRBV7-9 combines with J gene TRBJ2-5; 7 bases align to TRBD1. This CDR3 has 14 residues. Germline CDR1 SEHNR, CDR2 FQNEAQ (reference sequence). J lost 3 bases, V lost 8 bases, and 9 bases had no gene match. This CDR3 is CASGGRDREETQYF. CDR3 DNA sequence: TGTGCCAGCGGGGGTAGGGACAGAGAAGAGACCCAGTACTTC.